The clone carrying this T cell receptor (beta chain) was counted at least ten times. What it recognizes is unknown. Patients aged 18 to 65 had newly diagnosed hyperthyroidism that had lasted under 2 months. PBMCs stemmed from over 7.5 ml fresh peripheral blood. Regions amplified from RNA transcripts were the TCR beta CDR3 regions. TCR CDR3 regions were first amplified by RT-PCR with HTBI primers. Each CDR3 protein gets one entry after TCRdb re-called the multiplex PCR reads with MiXCR. The table includes 550,000 to 800,000 distinct CDR3 sequences, 15% to 20% detected once. This sample was included in a study of T cells in Graves' hyperthyroidism and ophthalmopathy. General observations from the study: The authors' 13 V-J model separated ophthalmopathy from stable hyperthyroidism.

Germline V CDR1 and CDR2: LNHDA, SQIVND (reference sequence). CDR3 length: 16 amino acids. Trimming took off 0 bases at V and 1 base at J, with 12 bases between the two ends. The chain joins TRBV19 to TRBJ1-1, with D maybe TRBD1 (6 bases). The source material was blood. The clonotype originates from a man aged 50 or older with Graves' hyperthyroidism. CDR3 sequence (DNA): TGTGCCAGTAGTATAGAGGGGGCAGGGCCGAACACTGAAGCTTTCTTT. Its translation: CASSIEGAGPNTEAFF.